This TCR beta chain was profiled in a study of shared clonotypes between healthy human individuals. Deep-level assay runs were performed. The method was immunoSEQ multiplex PCR; TCRdb's version includes in-frame clones alone and lacks a portion of them. The sample includes about half a million clones, approximately 80% of them seen just once. Germline assignment: CDR1 LGHNA and CDR2 YNFKEQ. This CDR3 comprises 14 residues. V was clipped by 6 bases and J by 0 bases, with 11 bases between them. V gene TRBV4-2 combines with J gene TRBJ1-1; D ambiguous. Sequencing was carried out using PBMCs. The clonotype comes from a woman aged 40 to 50 in good health. Some clones in this sample may be carry-over from other donors' samples. For the CDR3, the DNA is TGTGCCAGCAGTCGTGAAGGGTTGAACACTGAAGCTTTCTTT. Amino acid sequence: CASSREGLNTEAFF.